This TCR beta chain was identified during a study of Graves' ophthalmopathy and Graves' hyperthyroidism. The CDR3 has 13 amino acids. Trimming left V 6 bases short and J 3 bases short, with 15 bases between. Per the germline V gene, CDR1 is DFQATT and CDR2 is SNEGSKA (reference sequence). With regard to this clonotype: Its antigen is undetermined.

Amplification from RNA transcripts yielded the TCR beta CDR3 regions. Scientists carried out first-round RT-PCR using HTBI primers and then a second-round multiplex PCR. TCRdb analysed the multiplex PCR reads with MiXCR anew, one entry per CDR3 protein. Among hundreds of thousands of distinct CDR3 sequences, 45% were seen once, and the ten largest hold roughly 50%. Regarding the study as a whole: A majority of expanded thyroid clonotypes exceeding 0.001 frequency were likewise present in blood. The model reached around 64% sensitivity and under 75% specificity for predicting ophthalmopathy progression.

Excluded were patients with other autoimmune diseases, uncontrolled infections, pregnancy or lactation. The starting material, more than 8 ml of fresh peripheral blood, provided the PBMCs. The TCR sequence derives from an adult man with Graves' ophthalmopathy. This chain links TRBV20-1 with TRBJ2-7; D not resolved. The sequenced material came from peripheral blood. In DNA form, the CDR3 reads TGCAGTGCCCCGCGTGGGTCTAGCTACGAGCAGTACTTC. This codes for CSAPRGSSYEQYF.